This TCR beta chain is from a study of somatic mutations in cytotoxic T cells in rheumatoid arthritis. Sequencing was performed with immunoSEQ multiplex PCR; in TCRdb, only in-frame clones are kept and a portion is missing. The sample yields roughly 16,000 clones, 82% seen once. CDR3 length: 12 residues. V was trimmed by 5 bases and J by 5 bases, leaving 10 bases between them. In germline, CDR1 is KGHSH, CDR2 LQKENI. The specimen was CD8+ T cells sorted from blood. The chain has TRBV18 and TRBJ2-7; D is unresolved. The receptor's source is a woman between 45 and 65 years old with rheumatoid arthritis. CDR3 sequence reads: CASSSDNHEQYF. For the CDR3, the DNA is TGTGCCAGCTCATCCGACAATCACGAGCAGTACTTC.